This T cell receptor beta chain was recovered during a study of blood T cell repertoires in COVID-19. Study-wide context: Acute and convalescent COVID-19 specimens originated in the United States, Italy and Spain. Nucleic acid was either cDNA or gDNA, and it came from T cells, B-cell-depleted T cells, or PBMCs.

CDR3 length: 13 residues. CDR1 is MNHEY and CDR2 is SMNVEV in the germline V gene (reference sequence). V was trimmed by 2 bases and J by 6 bases, leaving 11 bases between them. Under the authors' procedure: Amplification of reference gene primers provided the estimated nucleated cell counts. TCRdb keeps only in-frame clones here, not all; method: immunoSEQ multiplex PCR. That table supplies the V and J calls and clone size; D and trimming were determined from the DNA. The sample carries around 200,000 clones, 80% to 90% recorded once. The source of this sequence is a woman aged 80 or over with acute or convalescent COVID-19. The chain carries TRBV27 and TRBJ2-7; D perhaps matches TRBD1 (5 bases). The sample was peripheral blood. For the CDR3, the DNA is TGTGCCAGCAGTTTACATCAGGGTGGCGAGCAGTACTTC. It codes for CASSLHQGGEQYF.